This T cell receptor (beta chain) originates from a study of STAT5B mutations in CD4+ large granular lymphocyte leukemia. Study-wide results and caveats: Without putative leukemic clones, patient CD4-sorted repertoires remained more clonal than healthy CD4+ repertoires. TRBV06-family usage was enriched in top patient clones (8/27) versus controls (2/35). Approximately 25% of private leukemic clonotypes occurred rarely in other patients' non-leukemic repertoires.

The CDR3 totals 13 residues. Germline V gene sequence: CDR1 LNHDA, CDR2 SQIVND (reference sequence). V shed 7 bases and J shed 8 bases, with 14 bases lying between them. The data were produced by immunoSEQ multiplex PCR, yet TCRdb's version contains in-frame clones alone and is incomplete. The sample lists more than 30,000 clones, about 91% occurring once. Comments on this clone: Its target is not known.

The receptor comes from a human donor in good health. Sample: CD4+ T cells from blood buffy coats. The chain couples TRBV19 to TRBJ1-4; D gene ambiguous. CDR3 DNA sequence: TGTGCCAGTACTTCCCCCGCTCGGGAAAAACTGTTTTTT. The encoded protein is CASTSPAREKLFF.